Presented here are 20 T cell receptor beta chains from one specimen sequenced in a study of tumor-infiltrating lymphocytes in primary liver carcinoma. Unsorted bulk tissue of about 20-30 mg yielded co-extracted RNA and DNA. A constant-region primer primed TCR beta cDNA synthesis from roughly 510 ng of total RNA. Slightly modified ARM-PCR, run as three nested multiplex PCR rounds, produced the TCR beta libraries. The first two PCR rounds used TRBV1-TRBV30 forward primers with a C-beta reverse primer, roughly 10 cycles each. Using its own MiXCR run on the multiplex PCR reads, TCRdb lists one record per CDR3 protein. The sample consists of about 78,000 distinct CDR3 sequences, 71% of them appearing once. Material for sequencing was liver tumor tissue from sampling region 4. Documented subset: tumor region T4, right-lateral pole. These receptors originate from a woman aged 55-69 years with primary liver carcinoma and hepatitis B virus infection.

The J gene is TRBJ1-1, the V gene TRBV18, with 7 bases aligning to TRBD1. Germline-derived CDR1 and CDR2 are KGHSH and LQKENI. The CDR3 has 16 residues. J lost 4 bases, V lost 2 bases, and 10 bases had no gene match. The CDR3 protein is CASSPSSTGVGTEAFF. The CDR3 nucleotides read TGTGCCAGCTCACCATCATCCACAGGGGTCGGCACTGAAGCTTTCTTT.

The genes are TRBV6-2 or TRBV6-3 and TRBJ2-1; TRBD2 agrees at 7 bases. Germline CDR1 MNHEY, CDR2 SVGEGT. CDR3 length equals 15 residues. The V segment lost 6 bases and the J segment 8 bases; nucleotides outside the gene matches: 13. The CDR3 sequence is CASRPPACGSYEQFF. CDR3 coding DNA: TGTGCCAGCAGACCCCCCGCTTGCGGGAGCTATGAGCAGTTCTTC.

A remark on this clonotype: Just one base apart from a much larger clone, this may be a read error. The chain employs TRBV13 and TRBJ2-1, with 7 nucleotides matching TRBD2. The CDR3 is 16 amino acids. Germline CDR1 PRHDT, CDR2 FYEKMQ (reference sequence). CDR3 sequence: CASSPSGANFDNGQFF. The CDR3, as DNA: TGTGCCAGCAGCCCTAGCGGAGCTAACTTCGACAATGGGCAGTTCTTC.

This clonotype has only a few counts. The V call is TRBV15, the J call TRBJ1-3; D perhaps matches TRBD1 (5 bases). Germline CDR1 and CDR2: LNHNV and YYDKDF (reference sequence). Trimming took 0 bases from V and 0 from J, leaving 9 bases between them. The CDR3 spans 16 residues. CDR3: CATSRDNRFSGNTIYF. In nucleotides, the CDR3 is TGTGCCACCAGCAGAGATAACAGGTTCTCTGGAAACACCATATATTTT.

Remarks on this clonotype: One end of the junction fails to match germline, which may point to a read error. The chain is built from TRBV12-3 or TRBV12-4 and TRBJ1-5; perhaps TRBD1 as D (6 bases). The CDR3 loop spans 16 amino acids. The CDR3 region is CPSSLVDSRPYQPQHF. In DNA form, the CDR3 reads TGTCCCAGCAGTTTGGTGGACAGCAGGCCTTATCAGCCCCAGCATTTT.

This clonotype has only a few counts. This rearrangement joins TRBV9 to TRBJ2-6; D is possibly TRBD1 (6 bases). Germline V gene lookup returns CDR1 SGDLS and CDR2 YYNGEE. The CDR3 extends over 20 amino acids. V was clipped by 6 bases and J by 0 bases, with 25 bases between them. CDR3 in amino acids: CASTLGTPGKSFSGANVLTF. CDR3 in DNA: TGTGCCAGCACCCTGGGGACACCCGGAAAGAGTTTCTCTGGGGCCAACGTCCTGACTTTC.

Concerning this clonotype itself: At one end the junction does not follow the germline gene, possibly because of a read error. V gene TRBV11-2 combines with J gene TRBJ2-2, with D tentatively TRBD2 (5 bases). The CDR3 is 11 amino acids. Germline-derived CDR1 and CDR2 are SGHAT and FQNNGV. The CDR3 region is CASRCAGELFF. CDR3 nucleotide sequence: TGTGCCAGCAGGTGCGCCGGGGAACTGTTTTTT.

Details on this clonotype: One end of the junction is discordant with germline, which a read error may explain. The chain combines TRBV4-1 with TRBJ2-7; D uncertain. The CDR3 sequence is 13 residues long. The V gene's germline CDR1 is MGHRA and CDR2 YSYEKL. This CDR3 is CASSHPNSYEQHF. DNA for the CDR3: TGCGCGAGCAGCCATCCTAACTCCTACGAGCAGCACTTC.

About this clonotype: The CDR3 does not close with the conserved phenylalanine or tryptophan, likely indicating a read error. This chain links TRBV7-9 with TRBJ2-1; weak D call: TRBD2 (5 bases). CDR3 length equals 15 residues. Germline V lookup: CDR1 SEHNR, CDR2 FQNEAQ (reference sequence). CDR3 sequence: CARSLLGSDDNEQFL. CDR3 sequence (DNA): TGTGCCAGAAGCTTACTAGGGTCGGACGACAATGAGCAGTTCTTA.

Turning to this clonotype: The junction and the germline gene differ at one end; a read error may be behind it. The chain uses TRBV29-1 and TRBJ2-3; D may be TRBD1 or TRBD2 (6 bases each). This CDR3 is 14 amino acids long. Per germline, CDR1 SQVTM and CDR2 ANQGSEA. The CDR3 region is CSAGGRTLTDTQCF. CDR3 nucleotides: TGCAGCGCCGGGGGCAGGACCCTCACAGATACGCAGTGTTTT.

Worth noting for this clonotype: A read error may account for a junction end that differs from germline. Here the CDR3 reads CASSRTGTVNTGAFF. The DNA for the CDR3 is TGTGCCAGCAGCCGCACGGGGACAGTTAACACTGGAGCTTTCTTT. The chain recombines TRBV28 with TRBJ1-1; the match to TRBD1 covers 7 bases. This CDR3 is built from 15 residues. The V gene's germline CDR1 is MDHEN and CDR2 SYDVKM.

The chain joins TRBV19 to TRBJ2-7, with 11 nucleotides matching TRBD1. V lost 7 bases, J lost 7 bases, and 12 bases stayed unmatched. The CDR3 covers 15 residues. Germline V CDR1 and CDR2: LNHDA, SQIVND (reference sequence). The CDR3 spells CASTSSDRGLREQYF. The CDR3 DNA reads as TGTGCCAGTACCTCCTCGGACAGGGGGCTGAGGGAGCAGTACTTC.

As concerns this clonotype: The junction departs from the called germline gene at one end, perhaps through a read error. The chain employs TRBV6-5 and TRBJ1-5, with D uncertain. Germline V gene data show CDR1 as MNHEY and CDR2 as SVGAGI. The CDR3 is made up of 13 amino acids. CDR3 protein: CASSPESYQSQHF. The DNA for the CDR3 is TGTGCCAGCAGTCCGGAGAGTTATCAGTCCCAGCATTTT.

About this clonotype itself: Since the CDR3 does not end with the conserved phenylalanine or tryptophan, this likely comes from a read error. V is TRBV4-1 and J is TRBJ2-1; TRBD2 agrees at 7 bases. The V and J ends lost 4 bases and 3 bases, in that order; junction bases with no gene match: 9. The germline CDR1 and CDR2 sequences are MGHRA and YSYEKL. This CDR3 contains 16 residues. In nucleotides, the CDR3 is TGCGCCAGCAGCCCCCGTTCGGGGGGTTTCTACAATGAGCAGTTCTTA. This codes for CASSPRSGGFYNEQFL.

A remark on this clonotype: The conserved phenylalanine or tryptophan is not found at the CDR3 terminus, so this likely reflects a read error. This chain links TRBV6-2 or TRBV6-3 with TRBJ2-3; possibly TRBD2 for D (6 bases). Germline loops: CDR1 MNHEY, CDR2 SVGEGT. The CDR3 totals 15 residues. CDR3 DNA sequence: TGTGCCAGCAGACCGCATGTAGCGGCACTAGATAGGCAGTATATT. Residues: CASRPHVAALDRQYI.

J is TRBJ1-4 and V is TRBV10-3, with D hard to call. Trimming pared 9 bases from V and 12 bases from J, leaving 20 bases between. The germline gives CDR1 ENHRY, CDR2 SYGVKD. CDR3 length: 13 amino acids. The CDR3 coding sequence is TGTGCCATTAATGAGTCATTCCCGTATGAACTGTTTTTT. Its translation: CAINESFPYELFF.

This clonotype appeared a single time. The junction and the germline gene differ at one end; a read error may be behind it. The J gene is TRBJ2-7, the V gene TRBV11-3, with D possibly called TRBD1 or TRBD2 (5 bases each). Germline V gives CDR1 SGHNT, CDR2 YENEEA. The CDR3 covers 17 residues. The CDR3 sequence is CVSSLERTGHDSYGQYF. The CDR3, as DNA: TGTGTCAGCAGCTTAGAACGGACGGGGCATGACTCCTACGGGCAGTACTTC.

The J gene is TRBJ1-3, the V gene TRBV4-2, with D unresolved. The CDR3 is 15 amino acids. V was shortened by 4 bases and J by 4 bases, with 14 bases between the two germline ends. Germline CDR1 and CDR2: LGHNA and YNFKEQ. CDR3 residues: CASSLAESHGNTIYF. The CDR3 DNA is TGTGCCAGCAGCCTGGCGGAATCGCACGGAAACACCATATATTTT.

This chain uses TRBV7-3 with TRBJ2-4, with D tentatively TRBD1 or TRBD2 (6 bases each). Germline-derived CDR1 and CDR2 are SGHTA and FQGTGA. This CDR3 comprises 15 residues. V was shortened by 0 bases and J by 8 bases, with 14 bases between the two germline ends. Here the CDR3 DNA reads TGTGCCAGCAGCTTAACTGGGGGGCCGAGAGACATTCAGTACTTC. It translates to CASSLTGGPRDIQYF. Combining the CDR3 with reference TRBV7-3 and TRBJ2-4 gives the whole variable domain GAGVSQTPSNKVTEKGKYVELRCDPISGHTALYWYRQSLGQGPEFLIYFQGTGAADDSGLPNDRFFAVRPEGSVSTLKIQRTERGDSAVYLCASSLTGGPRDIQYFGAGTRLSVL.

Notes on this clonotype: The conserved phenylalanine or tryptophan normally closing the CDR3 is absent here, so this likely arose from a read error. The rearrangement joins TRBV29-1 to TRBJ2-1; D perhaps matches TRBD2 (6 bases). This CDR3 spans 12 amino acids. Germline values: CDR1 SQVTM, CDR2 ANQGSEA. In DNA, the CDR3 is TGCAGTGTTGACGCTCCTAGCGATGAGCAGTTCTCC. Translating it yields CSVDAPSDEQFS.